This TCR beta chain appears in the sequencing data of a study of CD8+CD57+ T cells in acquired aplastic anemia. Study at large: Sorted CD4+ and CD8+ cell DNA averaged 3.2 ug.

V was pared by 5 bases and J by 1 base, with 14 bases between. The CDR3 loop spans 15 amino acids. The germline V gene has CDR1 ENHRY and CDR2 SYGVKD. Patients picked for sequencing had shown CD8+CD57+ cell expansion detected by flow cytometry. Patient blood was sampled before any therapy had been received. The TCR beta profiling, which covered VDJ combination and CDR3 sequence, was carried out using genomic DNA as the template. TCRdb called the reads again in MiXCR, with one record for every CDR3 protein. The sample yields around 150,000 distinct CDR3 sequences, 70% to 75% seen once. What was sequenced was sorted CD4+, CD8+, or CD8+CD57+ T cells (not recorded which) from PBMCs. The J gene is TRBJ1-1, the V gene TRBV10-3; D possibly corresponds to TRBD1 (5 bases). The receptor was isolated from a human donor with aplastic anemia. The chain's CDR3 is CAISYAGTSNTEAFF. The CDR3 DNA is TGTGCCATCAGTTACGCCGGGACCTCGAACACTGAAGCTTTCTTT.